What follows are 17 T cell receptor beta chains derived from one specimen sequenced in a study of blood T cell repertoires in COVID-19. Assay: immunoSEQ multiplex PCR; the TCRdb copy retains only in-frame clones and omits some. The data contain fewer than 200,000 clones, 70% to 80% of them seen just once; the ten biggest clones take up 19%. Sequenced: PBMCs or T cells enriched from blood (not recorded which). Source of these receptors: a woman between 70 and 85 years old in a cohort exposed to, infected with or recovered from COVID-19 (not recorded which).

This clone was counted only a few times. The chain uses TRBV11-3 and TRBJ2-1; 7 bases are a match to TRBD1. The CDR3 covers 13 residues. V trimming: 6 bases; J trimming: 6 bases; junction bases outside the gene matches: 5. The germline V gene has CDR1 SGHNT and CDR2 YENEEA. The CDR3 DNA sequence: TGTGCCAGCAGACAGACAGGGCTCAATGAGCAGTTCTTC. It codes for CASRQTGLNEQFF.

The CDR3 DNA sequence: TGCGCCAGCAGCTCCTACCCCGGGACTAGCGGGAGTAGCACAGATACGCAGTATTTT. Protein product: CASSSYPGTSGSSTDTQYF. The genes are TRBV5-1 and TRBJ2-3; TRBD2 matches at 14 bases. Germline V gives CDR1 SGHRS, CDR2 YFSETQ. With 3 bases clipped from V and 0 bases from J, the junction kept 9 bases outside the gene matches. The length of the CDR3 is 19 residues. Full variable domain (rest looked up from reference TRBV5-1 and TRBJ2-3): KAGVTQTPRYLIKTRGQQVTLSCSPISGHRSVSWYQQTPGQGLQFLFEYFSETQRNKGNFPGRFSGRQFSNSRSEMNVSTLELGDSALYLCASSSYPGTSGSSTDTQYFGPGTRLTVL.

This rearrangement joins TRBV6-5 to TRBJ1-1; D not resolved. The CDR3 totals 14 residues. Germline CDR1 and CDR2: MNHEY and SVGAGI. Trimming took 6 bases from V and 2 from J, leaving 13 bases between them. This CDR3 reads CASRPLTSNTEAFF. The CDR3 DNA reads TGTGCCAGCAGACCCCTGACAAGTAACACTGAAGCTTTCTTT.

The chain couples TRBV4-1 to TRBJ1-2; D is undetermined. V lost 4 bases and J 7 bases, leaving 22 bases between the germline ends. In germline, CDR1 is MGHRA, CDR2 YSYEKL. The CDR3 runs 16 residues. The CDR3 region is CASSLPFGSRSSGYTF. CDR3 coding DNA: TGCGCCAGCAGCCTGCCATTCGGAAGTCGGAGCAGTGGCTACACCTTC.

The V gene is TRBV7-6, the J gene TRBJ2-7, with 8 bases aligning to TRBD2. Germline V gene data show CDR1 as SGHVS and CDR2 as FNYEAQ. This CDR3 region has 15 residues. V was clipped by 5 bases and J by 0 bases; unmatched bases: 6. DNA of the CDR3: TGTGCCAGCAGCCCCTCAGGACTAGCCTCCTACGAGCAGTACTTC. Translation gives CASSPSGLASYEQYF.

The rearrangement joins TRBV6-5 to TRBJ2-3; 10 bases align to TRBD1. This CDR3 is built from 16 residues. Per germline, CDR1 MNHEY and CDR2 SVGAGI. The ends lost 2 bases at V and 5 bases at J; junction bases unmatched: 7. Here the CDR3 DNA reads TGTGCCAGCAGTTACGCGACAGGGGGCTTGGTAGATACGCAGTATTTT. Its protein product is CASSYATGGLVDTQYF.

This rearrangement joins TRBV6-5 to TRBJ2-3; D possibly corresponds to TRBD1 (5 bases). In germline, CDR1 is MNHEY, CDR2 SVGAGI. With 3 bases removed from V and 1 base from J, the gap between germline ends came to 11 bases. This CDR3 spans 15 amino acids. The CDR3 DNA reads as TGTGCCAGCAGTTATCAGGGCCTGGGCACAGATACGCAGTATTTT. It yields the protein CASSYQGLGTDTQYF.

This chain links TRBV29-1 with TRBJ2-2, with D tentatively TRBD1 (5 bases). The V end lost 7 bases, the J end lost 7 bases, and 10 bases lay between the germline ends. The CDR3 consists of 11 residues. In germline, CDR1 is SQVTM, CDR2 ANQGSEA. The CDR3: CSASRGGELFF. CDR3 sequence (DNA): TGCAGCGCCTCAAGGGGCGGGGAGCTGTTTTTT.

The sample holds one count of this clone. The V gene is TRBV20-1, the J gene TRBJ1-1, with 7 bases aligning to TRBD1. The V gene end was trimmed by 6 bases and the J gene end by 4 bases; junction bases not matched to a gene: 8. The CDR3 loop spans 13 amino acids. Germline V gives CDR1 DFQATT, CDR2 SNEGSKA (reference sequence). The CDR3, as DNA: TGCAGTGCGAGTAATGACAGGGTCACTGAAGCTTTCTTT. Residues: CSASNDRVTEAFF.

This chain uses TRBV7-9 with TRBJ2-6; weak D call: TRBD1 (5 bases). In germline, CDR1 is SEHNR, CDR2 FQNEAQ (reference sequence). V lost 1 base and J 4 bases, leaving 8 bases between the germline ends. The CDR3 has 15 amino acids. CDR3 loop: CASSLVGLGANVLTF. The CDR3 nucleotides read TGTGCCAGCAGCTTAGTGGGGCTCGGGGCCAACGTCCTGACTTTC.

The chain joins TRBV15 to TRBJ1-4; the match to TRBD1 covers 8 bases. CDR3 length equals 16 residues. Trimming took 0 bases from V and 5 from J; bases not matched to a gene: 5. Germline-derived CDR1 and CDR2 are LNHNV and YYDKDF (reference sequence). Here the CDR3 DNA reads TGTGCCACCAGCAGAGATCAGGGGGCGGTGAATGAAAAACTGTTTTTT. As protein: CATSRDQGAVNEKLFF.

This chain connects TRBV10-3 to TRBJ2-6; a weak D match, TRBD2 (5 bases). Germline assignment: CDR1 ENHRY and CDR2 SYGVKD. Trimming took 7 bases from V and 0 from J, leaving 13 bases between them. The CDR3 runs 16 residues. The CDR3 coding sequence is TGTGCCATCACCCCAGCGGAACGCTCTGGGGCCAACGTCCTGACTTTC. Protein: CAITPAERSGANVLTF.

This chain links TRBV19 with TRBJ2-6; weak D call: TRBD1 (5 bases). The ends were cut back, 6 bases at V and 3 bases at J, with 12 bases in the middle. CDR3 length: 15 amino acids. Germline V gene data show CDR1 as LNHDA and CDR2 as SQIVND (reference sequence). CDR3 protein: CASSLGAGGANVLTF. CDR3 nucleotide sequence: TGTGCCAGTAGCTTAGGGGCTGGTGGGGCCAACGTCCTGACTTTC. Combining the CDR3 with reference TRBV19 and TRBJ2-6 gives the whole variable domain DGGITQSPKYLFRKEGQNVTLSCEQNLNHDAMYWYRQDPGQGLRLIYYSQIVNDFQKGDIAEGYSVSREKKESFPLTVTSAQKNPTAFYLCASSLGAGGANVLTFGAGSRLTVL.

V is TRBV7-8 and J is TRBJ2-7, with D possibly being TRBD2 (5 bases). V was trimmed by 5 bases and J by 0 bases, leaving 14 bases between them. CDR1 is SGHVS and CDR2 is FQNEAQ in the germline V gene. The CDR3 runs to 15 residues. Written as DNA, the CDR3 is TGTGCCAGCAGCCCACACCCGGGAAGCTCCTACGAGCAGTACTTC. Its protein is CASSPHPGSSYEQYF.

This clone was seen just once. The genes are TRBV9 and TRBJ1-4, with unresolved D. V was cut by 0 bases and J by 0 bases, with 15 bases left in between. CDR1 is SGDLS, CDR2 YYNGEE, per germline. CDR3 length: 18 amino acids. CDR3 coding DNA: TGTGCCAGCAGCGTAGGGTTCGCAGGCTCCGCAACTAATGAAAAACTGTTTTTT. Translated, it gives CASSVGFAGSATNEKLFF.

The gene calls are TRBV18 and TRBJ2-7; the D gene is possibly TRBD2 (6 bases). Trimming took off 3 bases at V and 2 bases at J, with 14 bases between the two ends. The CDR3 is 15 amino acids. Germline CDR1 and CDR2: KGHSH and LQKENI. The CDR3 here is CASSPGGGATYEQYF. Here the CDR3 DNA reads TGTGCCAGCTCACCTGGAGGAGGGGCCACCTACGAGCAGTACTTC.

This clone occurred a few times. This rearrangement joins TRBV2 to TRBJ2-1, with D unresolved. The CDR3 is 14 residues long. Germline V gene lookup returns CDR1 SNHLY and CDR2 FYNNEI. V was shortened by 6 bases and J by 5 bases, with 14 bases between the two germline ends. The CDR3 region is CASRDGYNDNEQFF. As DNA, the CDR3 is TGTGCCAGCAGAGACGGGTATAATGACAATGAGCAGTTCTTC.